These 22 T cell receptor beta chains were all obtained from the same sample, sequenced in a study of CD8 T cells in ankylosing spondylitis. General study findings and limits: A TCR beta motif of fewer than ten highly homologous variants appeared characteristic of ankylosing spondylitis blood.

TCRdb reanalysed the 5' RACE reads using MiXCR and keeps one entry per CDR3 protein. The repertoire consists of approximately 540,000 distinct CDR3 sequences, with roughly 13% occurring once and the leading ten covering over 6.5%. Their antigens are not known. Sequenced input: blood, either unsorted or a sorted T cell fraction (not recorded which). The receptor set was obtained from a male donor with ankylosing spondylitis.

This clonotype was detected ten times or more. V usage is TRBV24-1 and J usage is TRBJ1-5; possibly TRBD1 for D (5 bases). The CDR3 has 16 residues. Looked up from germline, CDR1 is KGHDR and CDR2 is SFDVKD. V shed 4 bases and J shed 0 bases, with 12 bases lying between them. The CDR3 sequence is CATSEAGFNSNQPQHF. In nucleotides, the CDR3 is TGTGCCACCAGTGAGGCAGGGTTCAATAGCAATCAGCCCCAGCATTTT.

This clonotype was observed many times. The V and J genes are TRBV7-2 and TRBJ1-1, with no clear D. The V and J ends lost 3 bases and 5 bases respectively, with 16 bases between them. This CDR3 has 15 amino acids. Germline V CDR1 and CDR2: SGHTA, FQGNSA. Here the CDR3 reads CASSFGHAASTEAFF. In DNA form, the CDR3 reads TGTGCCAGCAGCTTCGGTCATGCCGCCTCGACTGAAGCTTTCTTT.

V and J are TRBV29-1 and TRBJ2-2, with D tentatively TRBD1 or TRBD2 (5 bases each). The V end lost 4 bases, the J end lost 6 bases, and 21 bases lay between the germline ends. The germline gives CDR1 SQVTM, CDR2 ANQGSEA. This CDR3 is 16 amino acids long. Here the CDR3 DNA reads TGCAGCGTTGGAGGGCTGGGCCAGGGAAAAGCCGGGGAGCTGTTTTTT. This codes for CSVGGLGQGKAGELFF.

In this sample, this clonotype turned up many times. The chain has TRBV5-1 and TRBJ2-6; D not certain. This CDR3 is 15 amino acids long. In germline, CDR1 is SGHRS, CDR2 YFSETQ. Trimming removed 5 bases from V and 1 base from J, with 10 bases in between. CDR3 amino acids: CASSYGPSGANVLTF. CDR3 nucleotide sequence: TGCGCCAGCAGTTATGGACCTTCTGGGGCCAACGTCCTGACTTTC. Drawing the rest from reference TRBV5-1 and TRBJ2-6, the complete variable domain is KAGVTQTPRYLIKTRGQQVTLSCSPISGHRSVSWYQQTPGQGLQFLFEYFSETQRNKGNFPGRFSGRQFSNSRSEMNVSTLELGDSALYLCASSYGPSGANVLTFGAGSRLTVL.

The rearrangement joins TRBV12-3 or TRBV12-4 to TRBJ2-3; D gene unclear. Trimming left V 3 bases short and J 1 base short, with 8 bases between. The CDR3 extends over 14 amino acids. CDR3 sequence: CASSFLEGTDTQYF. DNA of the CDR3: TGTGCCAGCAGTTTCCTAGAAGGCACAGATACGCAGTATTTT.

This clonotype was seen a few times. The chain carries TRBV20-1 and TRBJ1-6, with 9 bases matching TRBD1. This CDR3 comprises 14 residues. The trim removed 6 bases at V and 6 bases at J, leaving 6 bases unmatched. Germline values: CDR1 DFQATT, CDR2 SNEGSKA (reference sequence). CDR3 DNA sequence: TGCAGTGCCAGGGACAGGGTGTTTAATTCACCCCTCCACTTT. Translated: CSARDRVFNSPLHF.

This clonotype was seen repeatedly, ten times or more. V and J are TRBV25-1 and TRBJ2-1; D is perhaps TRBD1 or TRBD2 (6 bases each). The CDR3 is 13 amino acids. Trimming removed 2 bases at V and 10 bases at J, with 12 bases between. CDR1 and CDR2 (germline): MGHDK, SYGVNS. CDR3 DNA sequence: TGTGCCAGCAGTGAAATGGGGGGACACGAGCAGTTCTTC. Protein sequence: CASSEMGGHEQFF.

This clonotype was counted between two and nine times. This chain links TRBV28 with TRBJ2-7; TRBD2 is a possible D gene (6 bases). Germline lookup yields CDR1 MDHEN and CDR2 SYDVKM. The CDR3 covers 15 residues. Trimming took 3 bases from V and 2 from J, leaving 14 bases between them. CDR3 coding DNA: TGTGCCAGCAGTTTTGGAGGGAGTAGCCCCTACGAGCAGTACGTC. Translating it yields CASSFGGSSPYEQYV.

This clonotype is a singleton in its sample. V is TRBV11-2 and J is TRBJ1-4; 8 nucleotides agree with TRBD1. This CDR3 comprises 16 residues. Germline V CDR1 and CDR2: SGHAT, FQNNGV. The V and J ends lost 5 bases and 5 bases, in that order; junction bases with no gene match: 10. The CDR3 loop reads CASSRRGDRPNEKLFF. The DNA for the CDR3 is TGTGCCAGCAGCCGACGTGGGGACAGGCCGAATGAAAAACTGTTTTTT.

This chain uses TRBV24-1 with TRBJ2-1, with TRBD2 matching over 10 bases. The CDR3 is 15 residues long. CDR1 and CDR2 from the germline V gene are KGHDR and SFDVKD. The junction had 5 bases not matched to a gene; V was cut back by 3 bases and J by 7 bases. The chain's CDR3 is CATSDTSGVGNEQFF. CDR3 in DNA: TGTGCCACCAGTGATACTAGCGGGGTAGGGAATGAGCAGTTCTTC.

This chain uses TRBV6-1 with TRBJ2-7; D is uncertain. The ends were cut back, 6 bases at V and 0 bases at J, with 12 bases in the middle. The CDR3 extends over 14 amino acids. The germline gives CDR1 MNHNS, CDR2 SASEGT. CDR3 nucleotide sequence: TGTGCCAGCAGAGATACACGGAGCTCCTACGAGCAGTACTTC. Encoded protein: CASRDTRSSYEQYF.

This clonotype has a handful of counts. The chain joins TRBV27 to TRBJ1-1; no definite D call. Deletions cut 0 bases from V and 5 bases from J, with 13 bases between. CDR1 MNHEY and CDR2 SMNVEV come from the germline V gene (reference sequence). This CDR3 is 15 amino acids long. CDR3 amino acids: CASSLSGWAETEAFF. As DNA, the CDR3 is TGTGCCAGCAGTTTATCGGGGTGGGCAGAAACTGAAGCTTTCTTT.

V is TRBV27 and J is TRBJ1-1, with 9 positions matching TRBD1. With 4 bases clipped from V and 11 bases from J, the junction kept 8 bases outside the gene matches. The CDR3 runs to 13 residues. Germline loops: CDR1 MNHEY, CDR2 SMNVEV (reference sequence). The CDR3 is CASSSRQGEGAFF. The CDR3 nucleotides read TGTGCCAGCAGTTCAAGACAGGGGGAAGGGGCTTTCTTT.

This clonotype was found a few times. This chain connects TRBV20-1 to TRBJ2-1; tentatively, D is TRBD2 (6 bases). V gave up 3 bases and J gave up 2 bases, with 20 bases separating them. Germline CDR1 and CDR2: DFQATT and SNEGSKA (reference sequence). This CDR3 spans 17 amino acids. The CDR3 region has the DNA TGCAGTGCTAGGAATAGCGGAGGGAGATCAACCTACAATGAGCAGTTCTTC. Translation gives CSARNSGGRSTYNEQFF.

The rearrangement joins TRBV11-2 to TRBJ2-1; no clear D. V was pared by 4 bases and J by 8 bases, with 6 bases between. CDR1 is SGHAT and CDR2 is FQNNGV in the germline V gene. The CDR3 consists of 11 residues. CDR3 protein: CASSYSHEQFF. The CDR3 nucleotides read TGTGCCAGCAGCTATAGCCATGAGCAGTTCTTC.

This rearrangement joins TRBV4-1 to TRBJ1-4; D remains unclear. V was clipped by 6 bases and J by 10 bases, with 18 bases between them. Germline CDR1 and CDR2: MGHRA and YSYEKL. The CDR3 is 14 residues long. CDR3 sequence: CASSPVGSVGKLFF. The CDR3 bases are TGCGCCAGCAGTCCGGTCGGGTCTGTGGGAAAACTGTTTTTT.

This clonotype turned up a few times. The J gene is TRBJ2-3, the V gene TRBV29-1, with D perhaps TRBD2 (7 bases). Looked up from germline, CDR1 is SQVTM and CDR2 is ANQGSEA. This CDR3 has 16 amino acids. Trimming cost V 6 bases and J 1 base, with 20 bases left between them. Here the CDR3 DNA reads TGCAGCGTAGGGGGTAGCGGGTCCCTTGGCACAGATACGCAGTATTTT. Its protein is CSVGGSGSLGTDTQYF.

The chain couples TRBV18 to TRBJ2-7; D is possibly TRBD2 (6 bases). With 5 bases removed from V and 4 bases from J, the gap between germline ends came to 9 bases. The CDR3 sequence is 12 residues long. Looked up from germline, CDR1 is KGHSH and CDR2 is LQKENI. CDR3 loop: CASSDSGYEQYV. In DNA form, the CDR3 reads TGTGCCAGCTCAGATAGCGGTTACGAGCAGTACGTC.

This clonotype was detected a few times. V is TRBV12-3 or TRBV12-4 and J is TRBJ1-3; possible D gene TRBD1, 5 bases. There are 15 residues in the CDR3. Between the trimmed V and J ends, which lost 7 bases and 3 bases, there was a span of 16 bases. CDR3 sequence reads: CASITRQGDGNTIYF. The CDR3 DNA is TGTGCCAGCATTACGCGCCAGGGTGATGGAAACACCATATATTTT.

In this sample, this clonotype turned up many times. The genes are TRBV19 and TRBJ2-1, with D maybe TRBD1 (6 bases). Trimming removed 7 bases at V and 12 bases at J, with 13 bases between. Germline loops: CDR1 LNHDA, CDR2 SQIVND (reference sequence). The CDR3 covers 11 residues. The CDR3 is CASNSRGGQFF. CDR3 sequence (DNA): TGTGCCAGTAATTCTAGAGGGGGGCAGTTCTTC.

V usage is TRBV20-1 and J usage is TRBJ2-7, with 11 bases aligning to TRBD1. From germline, CDR1 is DFQATT and CDR2 SNEGSKA (reference sequence). The CDR3 is made up of 13 amino acids. V lost 4 bases to trimming and J lost 4 bases; unmatched junction nucleotides: 3. The CDR3, as DNA: TGCAGTGCTACCGGGACAGGGGGGTACGAGCAGTACTTC. This codes for CSATGTGGYEQYF.

The V and J genes are TRBV10-3 and TRBJ2-7, with 11 bases matching TRBD1. The germline V gene encodes CDR1 ENHRY and CDR2 SYGVKD. The CDR3 extends over 13 amino acids. V shed 10 bases, J shed 6 bases, and the junction held 8 bases outside the gene matches. The CDR3 nucleotides read TGTGCCACCCGGGACAGGGGGATCTCCGAGCAGTACTTC. As protein: CATRDRGISEQYF.